Listed here are 25 T cell receptor beta chains from one sample, sequenced in a study of blood T cell repertoires in COVID-19. Using immunoSEQ multiplex PCR, the repertoire was profiled, and TCRdb retains in-frame clones only, with some absent. This sample has some 64,000 clones, with roughly 84% found just once. What was sequenced was peripheral blood. The receptors were gathered from a man in his sixties with COVID-19, enrolled during active disease.

V is TRBV11-3 and J is TRBJ2-1; TRBD2 might be the D (6 bases). The V gene's germline CDR1 is SGHNT and CDR2 YENEEA. The CDR3 consists of 12 residues. Trimming took 1 base from V and 11 from J, leaving 9 bases between them. The CDR3 protein is CASSLVEGKQFF. The CDR3 DNA reads TGTGCCAGCAGCTTAGTGGAGGGTAAGCAGTTCTTC.

The chain recombines TRBV6-5 with TRBJ1-6, with D possibly TRBD1 on 6 matching bases. Trimming left V 5 bases short and J 7 bases short, with 15 bases between. There are 15 residues in the CDR3. The V gene's germline CDR1 is MNHEY and CDR2 SVGAGI. The CDR3, as DNA: TGTGCCAGCAGTCCTTCGGGACAAAGGAATTCACCCCTCCACTTT. It is translated as CASSPSGQRNSPLHF.

This sequence joins TRBV30 and TRBJ1-1; no firm D call. Trimming stripped 2 bases from V and 10 bases from J, with 17 bases between. Germline V lookup: CDR1 GTSNPN, CDR2 SVGIG (reference sequence). This CDR3 contains 13 residues. In nucleotides, the CDR3 is TGTGCCTGGAGTACGTCCGATTTGAGGGCAGCTTTCTTT. Its translation: CAWSTSDLRAAFF.

This chain joins TRBV9 and TRBJ2-5; D gene ambiguous. Trimming removed 0 bases at V and 7 bases at J, with 7 bases between. Looked up from germline, CDR1 is SGDLS and CDR2 is YYNGEE. The CDR3 contains 12 residues. CDR3 in amino acids: CASSVASGTQYF. The CDR3 DNA sequence: TGTGCCAGCAGCGTAGCTAGTGGGACCCAGTACTTC.

V and J are TRBV19 and TRBJ1-5; possibly TRBD1 for D (6 bases). This CDR3 region has 14 residues. Germline V gene lookup returns CDR1 LNHDA and CDR2 SQIVND (reference sequence). V was trimmed by 7 bases and J by 4 bases, leaving 14 bases between them. In DNA, the CDR3 is TGTGCCAGTATGCCACAGGGACCAAATCAGCCCCAGCATTTT. This sequence encodes CASMPQGPNQPQHF.

The J gene is TRBJ1-4, the V gene TRBV7-2; 9 bases line up with TRBD1. The V gene end was trimmed by 5 bases and the J gene end by 2 bases; junction bases not matched to a gene: 6. CDR1 SGHTA and CDR2 FQGNSA come from the germline V gene. This CDR3 region has 16 residues. The CDR3 DNA sequence: TGTGCCAGCAGCCCACAGGGGGCTTTGACTAATGAAAAACTGTTTTTT. The encoded protein is CASSPQGALTNEKLFF.

The chain employs TRBV6-5 and TRBJ1-6; 7 bases are shared with TRBD1. This CDR3 spans 13 amino acids. CDR1 and CDR2 from the germline V gene are MNHEY and SVGAGI. V lost 6 bases to trimming and J lost 6 bases; unmatched junction nucleotides: 2. In nucleotides, the CDR3 is TGTGCCAGCAGGGGACAGTTTAATTCACCCCTCCACTTT. It translates to CASRGQFNSPLHF.

CDR3 nucleotides: TGCAGTGCCTCAGGGGTCACTGAAGCTTTCTTT. This gives the protein CSASGVTEAFF. This chain links TRBV20-1 with TRBJ1-1; TRBD1 is a possible D gene (6 bases). CDR1 and CDR2 from the germline V gene are DFQATT and SNEGSKA (reference sequence). V was pared by 6 bases and J by 4 bases, with 9 bases between. The CDR3 runs 11 residues.

The V call is TRBV28, the J call TRBJ2-2; D unresolved. From germline, CDR1 is MDHEN and CDR2 SYDVKM. CDR3 length equals 15 residues. V dropped 7 bases and J dropped 3 bases, with 15 bases sitting between them. The CDR3 bases are TGTGCCAGCACCCCGGTAGATGTCGACACCGGGGAGCTGTTTTTT. The encoded protein is CASTPVDVDTGELFF.

The rearrangement uses TRBV5-1 and TRBJ1-3; D is ambiguous. The CDR3 has 16 amino acids. Trimming removed 0 bases at V and 0 bases at J, with 10 bases between. Germline-derived CDR1 and CDR2 are SGHRS and YFSETQ. DNA for the CDR3: TGCGCCAGCAGCTTGGTGTCACCCAGCTCTGGAAACACCATATATTTT. Its translation is CASSLVSPSSGNTIYF. The entire variable domain, with the rest obtained from reference TRBV5-1 and TRBJ1-3, is as follows: KAGVTQTPRYLIKTRGQQVTLSCSPISGHRSVSWYQQTPGQGLQFLFEYFSETQRNKGNFPGRFSGRQFSNSRSEMNVSTLELGDSALYLCASSLVSPSSGNTIYFGEGSWLTVV.

The sample holds a few counts of this clone. The V gene is TRBV27, the J gene TRBJ1-6; a weak D match, TRBD1 (6 bases). This CDR3 is built from 18 residues. V lost 2 bases and J lost 9, with 23 bases in between. CDR1 and CDR2 (germline): MNHEY, SMNVEV (reference sequence). CDR3 sequence reads: CASSLRFRGAQISSPLHF. The CDR3 DNA sequence: TGTGCCAGCAGTTTAAGGTTTCGGGGGGCGCAAATTAGTTCACCCCTCCACTTT.

The chain is built from TRBV6-5 and TRBJ2-2, with 8 bases fitting TRBD1. V gave up 6 bases and J gave up 5 bases; unmatched junction bases: 8. The germline V gene encodes CDR1 MNHEY and CDR2 SVGAGI. The CDR3 has 15 amino acids. CDR3 protein: CASRAPGTGTGELFF. The DNA of the CDR3 is TGTGCCAGCAGAGCCCCCGGGACAGGAACCGGGGAGCTGTTTTTT.

The J gene is TRBJ2-5, the V gene TRBV4-2, with 10 bases identical to TRBD1. Trimming removed 5 bases from V and 2 bases from J; junction bases left unmatched: 8. Germline V gene data show CDR1 as LGHNA and CDR2 as YNFKEQ. CDR3 size: 16 residues. CDR3 loop: CASSSQPGQGQETQYF. The CDR3 coding sequence is TGTGCCAGCAGCTCTCAACCGGGACAGGGGCAAGAGACCCAGTACTTC.

The chain is built from TRBV15 and TRBJ2-1, with D possibly TRBD2 on 6 matching bases. The CDR3 consists of 18 residues. The V gene's germline CDR1 is LNHNV and CDR2 YYDKDF (reference sequence). Trimming pared 0 bases from V and 0 bases from J, leaving 15 bases between. The CDR3 here is CATSRDAHGGVSYNEQFF. The CDR3 nucleotides read TGTGCCACCAGCAGAGATGCCCACGGCGGGGTCTCCTACAATGAGCAGTTCTTC.

This clone has more than one count but fewer than ten. CDR3 DNA: TGTGCCAGCAGCTTGCAGGGAATAAAAGAAAAACTGTTTTTT. This sequence encodes CASSLQGIKEKLFF. The gene calls are TRBV27 and TRBJ1-4; TRBD1 is a possible D gene (5 bases). CDR1 is MNHEY and CDR2 is SMNVEV in the germline V gene (reference sequence). The CDR3 has 14 amino acids. Between the trimmed V and J ends, which lost 6 bases and 8 bases, there was a span of 16 bases. Combining the CDR3 with reference TRBV27 and TRBJ1-4 gives the whole variable domain EAQVTQNPRYLITVTGKKLTVTCSQNMNHEYMSWYRQDPGLGLRQIYYSMNVEVTDKGDVPEGYKVSRKEKRNFPLILESPSPNQTSLYFCASSLQGIKEKLFFGSGTQLSVL.

This clone appeared once. The J gene is TRBJ1-2, the V gene TRBV12-3 or TRBV12-4; D is undetermined. The CDR3 sequence is 13 residues long. Trimming took 3 bases from V and 1 from J, leaving 6 bases between them. The CDR3 sequence: CASSLRSNYGYTF. CDR3 in DNA: TGTGCCAGCAGTTTGCGGAGTAACTATGGCTACACCTTC.

The chain carries TRBV7-9 and TRBJ2-3; 12 bases align to TRBD2. Germline V gene sequence: CDR1 SEHNR, CDR2 FQNEAQ (reference sequence). This CDR3 comprises 16 residues. V lost 5 bases, J lost 1 base, and 4 bases stayed unmatched. The CDR3 bases are TGTGCCAGCAGCCCCCGACTAGCGGGGGGCACAGATACGCAGTATTTT. Translating gives CASSPRLAGGTDTQYF.

This chain connects TRBV5-6 to TRBJ1-3; TRBD1 agrees at 7 bases. The CDR3 length is 13 residues. Germline trimming cut 7 bases from V and 4 bases from J; bases unmatched to any gene: 5. Germline CDR1 reads SGHDT; CDR2 reads YYEEEE. This CDR3 is CASGRGQGNTIYF. CDR3 bases: TGTGCCAGCGGAAGGGGGCAAGGAAACACCATATATTTT.

This chain joins TRBV27 and TRBJ2-7; 7 nucleotides match TRBD1. With V trimmed by 6 bases and J by 0 bases, 8 bases remained unmatched. The germline V gene encodes CDR1 MNHEY and CDR2 SMNVEV (reference sequence). CDR3 length: 15 amino acids. CDR3 region: CASSVQTGSSYEQYF. The CDR3 nucleotides are TGTGCCAGCAGCGTCCAGACAGGGAGCTCCTACGAGCAGTACTTC.

The chain combines TRBV2 with TRBJ2-5; D perhaps matches TRBD1 (6 bases). This CDR3 comprises 13 residues. The ends were cut back, 6 bases at V and 4 bases at J, with 12 bases in the middle. CDR1 and CDR2 from the germline V gene are SNHLY and FYNNEI. The CDR3 protein is CASRRDIGETQYF. The CDR3 nucleotides read TGTGCCAGCAGAAGGGACATAGGAGAGACCCAGTACTTC.

This clone was counted once. This sequence joins TRBV5-6 and TRBJ2-6; maybe TRBD2 (7 bases). CDR1 is SGHDT and CDR2 is YYEEEE in the germline V gene. There are 17 residues in the CDR3. V lost 7 bases to trimming and J lost 0 bases, with 17 bases between them. The CDR3 bases are TGTGCCAGCTGCCTGGGGGCGGGGGTCTCTGGGGCCAACGTCCTGACTTTC. Its translation is CASCLGAGVSGANVLTF.

The chain has TRBV19 and TRBJ2-3; TRBD2 matches 13 bases. CDR1 and CDR2 (germline): LNHDA, SQIVND (reference sequence). The CDR3 totals 16 residues. The ends lost 5 bases at V and 5 bases at J; junction bases unmatched: 7. CDR3 in DNA: TGTGCCAGTAGTTCGCGACTAGCGGGAGGCAGAGATACGCAGTATTTT. This codes for CASSSRLAGGRDTQYF. Full variable domain (outside the CDR3, taken from reference TRBV19 and TRBJ2-3): DGGITQSPKYLFRKEGQNVTLSCEQNLNHDAMYWYRQDPGQGLRLIYYSQIVNDFQKGDIAEGYSVSREKKESFPLTVTSAQKNPTAFYLCASSSRLAGGRDTQYFGPGTRLTVL.

This clone occurred once. The chain employs TRBV3-1 (or the pseudogene TRBV3-2) and TRBJ1-4; unclear D gene. V lost 1 base and J lost 8, with 17 bases in between. Per germline, CDR1 LGHDT and CDR2 YNNKEL (reference sequence). The CDR3 is 16 amino acids. CDR3 residues: CASSQAMAAQGEKLFF. In nucleotides, the CDR3 is TGTGCCAGCAGCCAAGCTATGGCGGCCCAAGGAGAAAAACTGTTTTTT.

The chain recombines TRBV7-9 with TRBJ2-3, with 11 bases aligning to TRBD2. Looked up from germline, CDR1 is SEHNR and CDR2 is FQNEAQ (reference sequence). This CDR3 comprises 15 residues. V trimming: 10 bases; J trimming: 3 bases; junction bases outside the gene matches: 9. For the CDR3, the DNA is TGTGCCACCAACCAAGTAGCGGGGGGGACAGATACGCAGTATTTT. It encodes CATNQVAGGTDTQYF.

V usage is TRBV29-1 and J usage is TRBJ2-1, with TRBD2 as a possible D gene (6 bases). Germline CDR1 is SQVTM and CDR2 is ANQGSEA. This CDR3 comprises 10 residues. The CDR3 protein is CSGGVNEQFF. CDR3 coding DNA: TGCAGTGGAGGGGTGAATGAGCAGTTCTTC.